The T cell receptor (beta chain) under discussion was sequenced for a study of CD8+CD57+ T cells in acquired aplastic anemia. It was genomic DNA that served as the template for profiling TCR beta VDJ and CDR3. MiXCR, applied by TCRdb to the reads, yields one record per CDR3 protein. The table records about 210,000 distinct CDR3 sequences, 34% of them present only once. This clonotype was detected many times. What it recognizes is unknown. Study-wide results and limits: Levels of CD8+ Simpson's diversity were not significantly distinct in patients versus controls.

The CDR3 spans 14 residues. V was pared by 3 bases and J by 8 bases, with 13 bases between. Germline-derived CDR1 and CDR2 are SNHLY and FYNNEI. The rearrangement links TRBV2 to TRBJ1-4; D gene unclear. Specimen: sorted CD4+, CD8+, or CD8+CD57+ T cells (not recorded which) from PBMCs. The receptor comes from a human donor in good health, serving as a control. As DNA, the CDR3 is TGTGCCAGCAGTGATCTGGGGATTTGGGAAAAACTGTTTTTT. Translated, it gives CASSDLGIWEKLFF. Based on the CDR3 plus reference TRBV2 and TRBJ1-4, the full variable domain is EPEVTQTPSHQVTQMGQEVILRCVPISNHLYFYWYRQILGQKVEFLVSFYNNEISEKSEIFDDQFSVERPDGSNFTLKIRSTKLEDSAMYFCASSDLGIWEKLFFGSGTQLSVL.